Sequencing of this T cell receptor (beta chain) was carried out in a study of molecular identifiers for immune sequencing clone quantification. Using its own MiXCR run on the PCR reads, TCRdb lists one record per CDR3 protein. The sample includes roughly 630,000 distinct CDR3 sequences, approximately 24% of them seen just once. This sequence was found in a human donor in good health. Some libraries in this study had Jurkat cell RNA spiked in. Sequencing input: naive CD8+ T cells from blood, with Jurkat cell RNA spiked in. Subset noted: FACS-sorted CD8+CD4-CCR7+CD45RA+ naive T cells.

CDR3 sequence (DNA): TGCAGTGCGAGGGGAATGAACACTGAAGCTTTCTTT. Encoded protein: CSARGMNTEAFF. The V and J genes are TRBV20-1 and TRBJ1-1, with D possibly matching TRBD1 (5 bases). The CDR3 length is 12 residues. The V end was cut by 6 bases, the J end by 0 bases, with 8 bases between. From germline, CDR1 is DFQATT and CDR2 SNEGSKA (reference sequence).